This T cell receptor beta chain was obtained from a study of shared clonotypes between healthy human individuals. Study-wide background: Three men and a couple of women, aged 18 to 49, were donors. Study-wide results and limits: Genetic and exposure-history diversity was limited by the small donor number. Deeper or shallower sequencing was expected to change how clonotypes are shared among donors.

Deep-level settings were used for running the assay. Assay used: immunoSEQ multiplex PCR; TCRdb lists only in-frame clones, some missing. The table shows 500,000 to 650,000 clones, with roughly 79% occurring only once. V gave up 0 bases and J gave up 2 bases, with 23 bases separating them. CDR3 length equals 19 residues. Looked up from germline, CDR1 is LGHNA and CDR2 is YNFKEQ. Details on this clone: What it binds is not known.

The TCR sequence derives from a woman aged 40 to 50 in good health. Some clones in this sample may be carry-over from other donors' samples. What was sequenced was PBMCs. The chain carries TRBV4-2 and TRBJ2-7; weak D call: TRBD1 (6 bases). The CDR3 DNA reads as TGTGCCAGCAGCCAAGATAAAGAGAGAGCTGGGACACGGACCTACGAGCAGTACTTC. The encoded protein is CASSQDKERAGTRTYEQYF.